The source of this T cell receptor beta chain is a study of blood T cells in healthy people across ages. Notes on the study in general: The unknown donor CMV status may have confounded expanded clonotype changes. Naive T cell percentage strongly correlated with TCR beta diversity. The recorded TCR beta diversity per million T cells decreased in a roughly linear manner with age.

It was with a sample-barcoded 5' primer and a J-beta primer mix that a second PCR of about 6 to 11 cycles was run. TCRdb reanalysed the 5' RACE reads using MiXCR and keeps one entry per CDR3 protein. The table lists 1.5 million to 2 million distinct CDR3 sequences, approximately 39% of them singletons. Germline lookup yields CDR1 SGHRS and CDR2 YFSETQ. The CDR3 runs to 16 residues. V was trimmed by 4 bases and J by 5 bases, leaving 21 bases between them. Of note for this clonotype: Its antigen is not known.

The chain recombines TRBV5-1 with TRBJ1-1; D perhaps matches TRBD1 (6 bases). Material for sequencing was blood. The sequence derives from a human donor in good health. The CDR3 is CASSRTSGGATTEAFF. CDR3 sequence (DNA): TGCGCCAGCAGCCGTACGTCGGGGGGCGCGACGACTGAAGCTTTCTTT.